This T cell receptor beta chain was sequenced in a study of chemoradiotherapy in HPV16-positive cancers. Study-level information: A couple of HPV16-positive patients' cells yielded candidate HPV-specific clones and common motifs. Findings and limits, study-wide: Functional assays defining HPV-specific T cells used only a couple of HPV16-positive patients.

As regards this clone: Its antigen is undetermined.

Germline V gene lookup returns CDR1 LNHDA and CDR2 SQIVND (reference sequence). The CDR3 loop spans 14 amino acids. V dropped 6 bases and J dropped 4 bases, with 14 bases sitting between them. Repertoires were generated with immunoSEQ multiplex PCR, while TCRdb's copy carries only in-frame clones and drops some. Found here are 15,000 or so clones, 79% of them singletons; the top ten hold about a tenth. This TCR was recovered from a human donor with HPV-associated anogenital cancer. The sample here was taken from a patient who underwent chemoradiotherapy. The chain links TRBV19 to TRBJ2-3; D is unresolved. The CDR3 region is CASRRGNFADTQYF. As DNA, the CDR3 is TGTGCCAGTAGAAGAGGTAATTTCGCAGATACGCAGTATTTT.